The 9 T cell receptor beta chains presented below share a single source sample, sequenced in a study of CD8+CD57+ T cells in acquired aplastic anemia (dated by TCRdb to 2016 to 2019). These reads were obtained on an Illumina HiSeq 2000. Genomic DNA served as template for TCR beta VDJ combination and CDR3 sequence profiling. Using fastp at Q25 and MiXCR, TCRdb reprocessed the public reads and kept productive beta chains. Each entry merges the rows of one CDR3 protein and shows their most common DNA and genes. Present in this sample are some 210,000 distinct CDR3 sequences, about 59% of which were seen just once. Jointly, the top ten make up about 31% of the sample. The sequenced sample was sorted CD4+, CD8+, or CD8+CD57+ T cells (not recorded which) from PBMCs. The receptors stem from a human donor in good health.

This chain joins TRBV7-9 and TRBJ2-5, with D possibly TRBD1 on 6 matching bases. Germline-derived CDR1 and CDR2 are SEHNR and FQNEAQ (reference sequence). V was trimmed by 0 bases and J by 4 bases, leaving 12 bases between them. This CDR3 is 15 amino acids long. The CDR3 is CASSLASDRSETQYF. The CDR3 DNA follows: TGTGCCAGCAGCTTAGCTTCGGACAGATCAGAGACCCAGTACTTC.

In its sample, this clonotype was seen many times. The chain uses TRBV4-3 and TRBJ2-3, with 7 bases matching TRBD2. The germline CDR1 and CDR2 sequences are LGHNA and YSLEER. The CDR3 sequence is 16 residues long. The trim removed 1 base at V and 2 bases at J, leaving 6 bases unmatched. The CDR3 sequence: CASSQGASGLTDTQYF. DNA for the CDR3: TGCGCCAGCAGCCAAGGAGCTAGCGGTCTCACAGATACGCAGTATTTT.

The chain is built from TRBV29-1 and TRBJ2-7; D unresolved. The germline V gene encodes CDR1 SQVTM and CDR2 ANQGSEA. This CDR3 has 11 amino acids. V dropped 8 bases and J dropped 3 bases, with 11 bases sitting between them. CDR3 protein: CSHLTDYEQYF. Here the CDR3 DNA reads TGCAGCCACTTAACCGACTACGAGCAGTACTTC.

The CDR3 region has the DNA TGTGCCAGCAGCTTAGAGAGGACGCTGGGTAATCAGCCCCAGCATTTT. It is translated as CASSLERTLGNQPQHF. The V gene is TRBV7-2, the J gene TRBJ1-5; D uncertain. The CDR3 runs to 16 residues. Germline CDR1 is SGHTA and CDR2 is FQGNSA. Trimming took off 1 base at V and 4 bases at J, with 14 bases between the two ends.

V and J are TRBV7-9 and TRBJ2-7, with TRBD1 matching over 9 bases. Looked up from germline, CDR1 is SEHNR and CDR2 is FQNEAQ (reference sequence). CDR3 size: 16 residues. J was trimmed by 2 bases and V by 2 bases; bases with no gene match: 7. CDR3 amino acids: CASSLSGTGYTYEQYF. The DNA for the CDR3 is TGTGCCAGCAGCTTATCGGGGACAGGGTACACCTACGAGCAGTACTTC.

There are a few counts of this clonotype. The V call is TRBV19, the J call TRBJ2-5, with D perhaps TRBD1 (8 bases). CDR1 is LNHDA, CDR2 SQIVND, per germline (reference sequence). CDR3 size: 15 residues. V gave up 3 bases and J gave up 5 bases, with 16 bases separating them. Written as DNA, the CDR3 is TGTGCCAGTAGTATTGACGGGAGGACAGGGGAGACCCAGTACTTC. Protein sequence: CASSIDGRTGETQYF.

As concerns this clonotype: A read error is possible here, since a much larger clone lies one base away. The chain has TRBV12-5 and TRBJ1-2, with D perhaps matching TRBD1 (6 bases). Germline V CDR1 and CDR2: LGHNT, FRNRAP. This CDR3 comprises 14 residues. The CDR3 DNA sequence: TGTGCTAGTGGTTTGGTTACACCAGGGGATGGCTACCCCTTC. This gives the protein CASGLVTPGDGYPF.

Of note for this clonotype: A much larger clone differs by one base, so this may be a read error. The J gene is TRBJ1-1, the V gene TRBV7-9, with 11 bases fitting TRBD1. The germline gives CDR1 SEHNR, CDR2 FQNEAQ (reference sequence). CDR3 length: 15 residues. This chain's CDR3 is CASSFSDRGPPEALF. For the CDR3, the DNA is TGTGCCAGCAGCTTTTCGGACAGGGGGCCGCCTGAAGCTCTCTTT.

The chain links TRBV7-9 to TRBJ1-6; 7 bases are a match to TRBD1. Germline CDR1 reads SEHNR; CDR2 reads FQNEAQ (reference sequence). Trimming cost V 4 bases and J 9 bases; bases outside gene matches: 6. There are 14 residues in the CDR3. The CDR3 loop is CASSSTGNGSPLHF. CDR3 in DNA: TGTGCCAGCAGCTCGACAGGGAACGGTTCACCCCTCCACTTT.